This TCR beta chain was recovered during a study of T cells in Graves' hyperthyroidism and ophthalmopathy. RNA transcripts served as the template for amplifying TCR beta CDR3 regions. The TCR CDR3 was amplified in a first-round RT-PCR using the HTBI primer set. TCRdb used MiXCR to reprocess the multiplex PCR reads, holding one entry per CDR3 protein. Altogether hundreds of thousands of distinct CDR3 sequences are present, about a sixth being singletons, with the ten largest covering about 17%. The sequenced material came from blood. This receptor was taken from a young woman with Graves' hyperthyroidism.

CDR3 in amino acids: CASSFRQPLSTDTQYF. The CDR3 DNA sequence: TGTGCCAGCAGCTTTCGACAGCCCCTTAGCACAGATACGCAGTATTTT. The chain uses TRBV28 and TRBJ2-3; a possible D gene is TRBD1 (5 bases). Germline CDR1 is MDHEN and CDR2 is SYDVKM. Trimming took 6 bases from V and 0 from J, leaving 16 bases between them. The CDR3 runs 16 residues.